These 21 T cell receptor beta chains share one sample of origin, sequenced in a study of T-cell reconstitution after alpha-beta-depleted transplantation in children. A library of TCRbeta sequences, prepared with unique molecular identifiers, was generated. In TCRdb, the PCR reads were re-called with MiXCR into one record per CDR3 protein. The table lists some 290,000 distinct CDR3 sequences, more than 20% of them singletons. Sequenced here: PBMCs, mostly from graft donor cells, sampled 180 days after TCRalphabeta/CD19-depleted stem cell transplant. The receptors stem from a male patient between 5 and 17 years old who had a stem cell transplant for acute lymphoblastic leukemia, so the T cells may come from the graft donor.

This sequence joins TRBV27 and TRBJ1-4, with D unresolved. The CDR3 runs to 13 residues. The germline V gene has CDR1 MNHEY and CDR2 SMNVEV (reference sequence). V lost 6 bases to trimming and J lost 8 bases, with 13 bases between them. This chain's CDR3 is CASSYNSMEKLFF. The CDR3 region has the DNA TGTGCCAGCAGCTATAATTCTATGGAAAAACTGTTTTTT.

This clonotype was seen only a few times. The CDR3, as DNA: TGTGCCATCAGTGAGCGAGGGGCGTACAATGAGCAGTTCTTC. It specifies CAISERGAYNEQFF. This chain uses TRBV10-3 with TRBJ2-1; D assignment may be TRBD1 or TRBD2 (5 bases each). V was trimmed by 2 bases and J by 4 bases, leaving 9 bases between them. Germline CDR1 is ENHRY and CDR2 is SYGVKD. The CDR3 has 14 residues.

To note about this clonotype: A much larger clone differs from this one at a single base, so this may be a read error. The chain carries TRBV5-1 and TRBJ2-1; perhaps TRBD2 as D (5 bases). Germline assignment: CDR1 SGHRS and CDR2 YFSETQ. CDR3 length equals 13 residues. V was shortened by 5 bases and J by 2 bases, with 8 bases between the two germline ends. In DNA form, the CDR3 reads TGCGCCAGCAGTGAGGGTCCCTACAATGAGCAGTTCTTC. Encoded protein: CASSEGPYNEQFF.

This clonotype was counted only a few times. CDR3 sequence reads: CSVSGLTTGELFF. Here the CDR3 DNA reads TGCAGCGTCTCAGGGCTTACTACCGGGGAGCTGTTTTTT. The chain couples TRBV29-1 to TRBJ2-2; TRBD1 might be the D (5 bases). Germline loops: CDR1 SQVTM, CDR2 ANQGSEA. Trimming cost V 6 bases and J 5 bases, with 13 bases left between them. The CDR3 covers 13 residues.

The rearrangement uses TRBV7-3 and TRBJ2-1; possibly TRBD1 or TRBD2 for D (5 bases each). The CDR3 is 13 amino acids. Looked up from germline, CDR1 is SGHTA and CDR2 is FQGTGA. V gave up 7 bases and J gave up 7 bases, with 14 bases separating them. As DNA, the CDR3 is TGTGCCAGCACGGAAGGGGCGGGTAATGAGCAGTTCTTC. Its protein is CASTEGAGNEQFF.

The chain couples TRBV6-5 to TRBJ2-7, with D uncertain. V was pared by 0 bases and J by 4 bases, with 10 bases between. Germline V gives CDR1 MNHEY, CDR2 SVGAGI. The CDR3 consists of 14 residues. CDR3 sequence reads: CASSYSRSPYEQYF. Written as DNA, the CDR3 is TGTGCCAGCAGTTACTCGAGGTCTCCTTACGAGCAGTACTTC.

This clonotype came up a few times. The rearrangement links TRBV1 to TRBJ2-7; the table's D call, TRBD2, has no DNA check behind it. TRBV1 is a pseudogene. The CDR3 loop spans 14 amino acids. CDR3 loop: CTSRNPGLAYEQYF. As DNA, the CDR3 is TGCACCAGCAGAAATCCGGGACTAGCCTACGAGCAGTACTTC.

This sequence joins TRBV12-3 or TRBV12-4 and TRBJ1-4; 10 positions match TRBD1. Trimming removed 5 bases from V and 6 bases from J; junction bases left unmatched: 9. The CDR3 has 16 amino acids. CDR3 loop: CASSQDRGPGYEKLFF. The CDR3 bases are TGTGCCAGCAGTCAAGACAGGGGGCCTGGTTATGAAAAACTGTTTTTT.

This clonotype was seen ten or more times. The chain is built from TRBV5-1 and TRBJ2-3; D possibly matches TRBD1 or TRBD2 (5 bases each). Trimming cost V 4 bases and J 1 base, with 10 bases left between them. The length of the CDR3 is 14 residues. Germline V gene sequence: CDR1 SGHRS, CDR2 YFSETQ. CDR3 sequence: CASSPRDRTDTQYF. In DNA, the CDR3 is TGCGCCAGCAGCCCCCGGGACCGCACAGATACGCAGTATTTT.

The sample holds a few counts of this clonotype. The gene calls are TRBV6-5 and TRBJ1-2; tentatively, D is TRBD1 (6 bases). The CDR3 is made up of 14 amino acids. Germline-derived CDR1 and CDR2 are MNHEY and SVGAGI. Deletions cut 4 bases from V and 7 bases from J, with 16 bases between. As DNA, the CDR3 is TGTGCCAGCAGTTTCACAGGGTTAGGTATTGGCTACACCTTC. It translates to CASSFTGLGIGYTF.

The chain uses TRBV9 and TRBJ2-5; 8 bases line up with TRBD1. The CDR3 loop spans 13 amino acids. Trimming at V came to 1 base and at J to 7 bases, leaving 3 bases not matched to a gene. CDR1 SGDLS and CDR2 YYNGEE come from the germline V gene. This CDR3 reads CASSVRQGWTQYF. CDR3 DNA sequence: TGTGCCAGCAGCGTAAGACAGGGGTGGACCCAGTACTTC. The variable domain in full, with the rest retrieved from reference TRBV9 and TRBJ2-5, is DSGVTQTPKHLITATGQRVTLRCSPRSGDLSVYWYQQSLDQGLQFLIQYYNGEERAKGNILERFSAQQFPDLHSELNLSSLELGDSALYFCASSVRQGWTQYFGPGTRLLVL.

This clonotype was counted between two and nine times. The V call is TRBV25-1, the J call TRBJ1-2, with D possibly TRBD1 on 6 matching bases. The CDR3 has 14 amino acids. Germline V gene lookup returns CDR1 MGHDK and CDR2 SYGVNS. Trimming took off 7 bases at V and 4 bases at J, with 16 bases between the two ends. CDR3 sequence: CASTSKEGGYGYTF. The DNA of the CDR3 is TGTGCCAGCACGTCCAAGGAGGGGGGCTATGGCTACACCTTC.

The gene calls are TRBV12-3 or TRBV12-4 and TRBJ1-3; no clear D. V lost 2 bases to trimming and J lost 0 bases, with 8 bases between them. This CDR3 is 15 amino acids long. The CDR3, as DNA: TGTGCCAGCAGTTTAAATGTCTTCTCTGGAAACACCATATATTTT. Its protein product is CASSLNVFSGNTIYF.

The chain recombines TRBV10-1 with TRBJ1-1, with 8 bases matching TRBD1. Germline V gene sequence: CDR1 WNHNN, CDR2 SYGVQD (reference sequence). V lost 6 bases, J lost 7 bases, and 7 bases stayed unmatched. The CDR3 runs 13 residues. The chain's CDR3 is CASSLTGGVEAFF. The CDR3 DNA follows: TGCGCCAGCAGCCTCACAGGGGGTGTTGAAGCTTTCTTT.

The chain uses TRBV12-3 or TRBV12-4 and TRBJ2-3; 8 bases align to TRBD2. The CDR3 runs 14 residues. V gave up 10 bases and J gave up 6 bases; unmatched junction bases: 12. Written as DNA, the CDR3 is TGTGCCACCTCGCTTAGCGGGATGATGGATACGCAGTATTTT. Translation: CATSLSGMMDTQYF.

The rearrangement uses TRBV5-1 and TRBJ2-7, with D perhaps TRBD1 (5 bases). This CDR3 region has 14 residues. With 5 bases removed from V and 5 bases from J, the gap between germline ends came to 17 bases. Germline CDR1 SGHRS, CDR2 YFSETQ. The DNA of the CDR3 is TGCGCCAGCAGTCAGGACCCCCCAGGGCACGAGCAGTACTTC. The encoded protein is CASSQDPPGHEQYF.

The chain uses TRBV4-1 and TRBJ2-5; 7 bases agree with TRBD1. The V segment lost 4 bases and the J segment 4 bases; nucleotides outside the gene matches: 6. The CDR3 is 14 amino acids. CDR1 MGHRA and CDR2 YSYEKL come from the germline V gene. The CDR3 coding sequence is TGCGCCAGCAGCCCTTACAGGGGTCGAGAGACCCAGTACTTC. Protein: CASSPYRGRETQYF.

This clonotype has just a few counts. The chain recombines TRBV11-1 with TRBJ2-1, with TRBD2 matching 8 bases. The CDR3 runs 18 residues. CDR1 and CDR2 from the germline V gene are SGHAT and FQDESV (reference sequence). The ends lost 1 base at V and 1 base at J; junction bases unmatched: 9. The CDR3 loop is CASSLVISGTPSYNEQFF. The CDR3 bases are TGTGCCAGCAGCTTAGTTATTAGCGGGACCCCTTCCTACAATGAGCAGTTCTTC.

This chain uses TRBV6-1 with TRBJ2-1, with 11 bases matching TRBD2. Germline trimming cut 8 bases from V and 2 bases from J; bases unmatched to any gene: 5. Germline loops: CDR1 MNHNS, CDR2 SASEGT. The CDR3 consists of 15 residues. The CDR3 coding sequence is TGTGCCAGCGGGGGACTAGCGGAAACCTACAATGAGCAGTTCTTC. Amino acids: CASGGLAETYNEQFF.

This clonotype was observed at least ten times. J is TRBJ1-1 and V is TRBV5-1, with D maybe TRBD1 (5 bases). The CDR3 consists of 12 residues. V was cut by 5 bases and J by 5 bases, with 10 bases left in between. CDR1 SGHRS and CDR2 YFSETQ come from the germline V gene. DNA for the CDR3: TGCGCCAGCAGGGCTGGGGGGACTGAAGCTTTCTTT. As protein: CASRAGGTEAFF.

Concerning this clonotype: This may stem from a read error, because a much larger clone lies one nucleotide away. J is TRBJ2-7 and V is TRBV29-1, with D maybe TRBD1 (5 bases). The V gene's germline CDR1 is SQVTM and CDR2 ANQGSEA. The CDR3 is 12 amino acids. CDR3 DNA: TGCAGCGCTGAAGGGGATAGCTACGAGCAGTACTTC. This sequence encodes CSAEGDSYEQYF.